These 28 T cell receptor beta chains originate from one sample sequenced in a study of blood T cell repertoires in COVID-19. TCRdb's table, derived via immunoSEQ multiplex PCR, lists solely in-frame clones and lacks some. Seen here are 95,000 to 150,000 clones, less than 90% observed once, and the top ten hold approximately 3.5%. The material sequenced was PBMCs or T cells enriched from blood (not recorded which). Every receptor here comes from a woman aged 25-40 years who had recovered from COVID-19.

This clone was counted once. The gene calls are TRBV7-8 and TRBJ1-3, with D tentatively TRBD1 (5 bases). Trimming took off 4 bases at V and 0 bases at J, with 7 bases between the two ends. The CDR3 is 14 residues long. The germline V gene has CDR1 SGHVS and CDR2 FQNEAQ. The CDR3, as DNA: TGTGCCAGCAGCTCACAGGTCTCTGGAAACACCATATATTTT. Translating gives CASSSQVSGNTIYF.

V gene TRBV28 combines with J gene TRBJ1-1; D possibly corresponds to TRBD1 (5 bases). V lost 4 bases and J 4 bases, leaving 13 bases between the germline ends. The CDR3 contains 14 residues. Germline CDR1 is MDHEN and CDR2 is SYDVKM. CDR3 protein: CASSWGAGFTEAFF. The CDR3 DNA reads TGTGCCAGCAGTTGGGGCGCAGGGTTCACTGAAGCTTTCTTT.

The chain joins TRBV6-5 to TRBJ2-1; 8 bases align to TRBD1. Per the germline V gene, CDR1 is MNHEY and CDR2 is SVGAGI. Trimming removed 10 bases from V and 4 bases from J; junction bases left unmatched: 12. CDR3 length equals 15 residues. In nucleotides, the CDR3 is TGTGCCACGCGCCCCAGGGGGCAATTGTACAATGAGCAGTTCTTC. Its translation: CATRPRGQLYNEQFF.

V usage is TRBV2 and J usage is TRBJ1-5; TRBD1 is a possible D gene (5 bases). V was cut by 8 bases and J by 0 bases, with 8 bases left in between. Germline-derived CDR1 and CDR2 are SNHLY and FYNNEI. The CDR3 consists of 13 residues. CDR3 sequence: CASRQTSNQPQHF. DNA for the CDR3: TGTGCCAGCCGACAGACTAGCAATCAGCCCCAGCATTTT.

This CDR3 reads CASSYGQDTYEQYF. The CDR3 coding sequence is TGTGCCAGCAGTTACGGACAGGACACCTACGAGCAGTACTTC. The chain recombines TRBV6-5 with TRBJ2-7; 7 bases line up with TRBD1. The germline CDR1 and CDR2 sequences are MNHEY and SVGAGI. Losses at the gene ends were 2 bases for V and 2 bases for J; bases not matched to a gene: 3. The CDR3 extends over 14 amino acids.

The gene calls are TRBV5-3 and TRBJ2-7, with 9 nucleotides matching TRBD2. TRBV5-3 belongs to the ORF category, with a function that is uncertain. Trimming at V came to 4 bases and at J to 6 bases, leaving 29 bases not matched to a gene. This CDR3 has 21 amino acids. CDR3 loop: CARSHPTRTETAGGHPCEQYF. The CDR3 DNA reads TGTGCCAGAAGCCACCCAACGAGAACTGAAACAGCGGGAGGCCACCCCTGCGAGCAGTACTTC.

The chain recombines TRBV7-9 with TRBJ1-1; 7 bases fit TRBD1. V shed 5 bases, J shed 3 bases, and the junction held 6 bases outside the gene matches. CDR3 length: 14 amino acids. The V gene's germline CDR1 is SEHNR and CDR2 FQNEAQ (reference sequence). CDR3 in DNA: TGTGCCAGCAGCGTGGACAGGCGGGACACTGAAGCTTTCTTT. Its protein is CASSVDRRDTEAFF.

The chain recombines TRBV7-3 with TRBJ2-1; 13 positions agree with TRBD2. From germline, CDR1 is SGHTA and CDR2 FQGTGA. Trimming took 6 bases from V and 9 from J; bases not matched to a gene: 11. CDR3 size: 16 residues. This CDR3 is CASSLEGLAGRGEQFF. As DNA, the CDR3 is TGTGCCAGCAGTTTAGAGGGACTAGCGGGACGAGGTGAGCAGTTCTTC.

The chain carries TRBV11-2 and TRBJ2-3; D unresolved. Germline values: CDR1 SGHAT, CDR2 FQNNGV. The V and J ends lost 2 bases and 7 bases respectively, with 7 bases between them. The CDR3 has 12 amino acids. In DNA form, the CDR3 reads TGTGCCAGCAGCTTACATCAAAATACGCAGTATTTT. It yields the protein CASSLHQNTQYF.

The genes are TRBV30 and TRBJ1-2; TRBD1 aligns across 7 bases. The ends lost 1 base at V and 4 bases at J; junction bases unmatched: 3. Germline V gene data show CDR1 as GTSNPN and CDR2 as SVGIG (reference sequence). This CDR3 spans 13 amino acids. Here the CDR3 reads CAWSARGVYGYTF. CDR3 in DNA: TGTGCCTGGAGTGCCAGGGGGGTCTATGGCTACACCTTC.

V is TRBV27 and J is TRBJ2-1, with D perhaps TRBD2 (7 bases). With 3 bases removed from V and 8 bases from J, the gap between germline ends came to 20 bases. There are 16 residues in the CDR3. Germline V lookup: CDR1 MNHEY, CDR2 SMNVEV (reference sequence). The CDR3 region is CASSFQGRVMTHEQFF. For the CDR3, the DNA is TGTGCCAGCAGTTTTCAGGGGAGGGTTATGACGCATGAGCAGTTCTTC.

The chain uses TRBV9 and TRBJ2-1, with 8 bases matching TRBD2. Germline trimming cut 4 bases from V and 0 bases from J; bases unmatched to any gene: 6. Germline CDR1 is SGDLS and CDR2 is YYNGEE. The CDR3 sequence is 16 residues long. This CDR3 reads CASSPSSGSSYNEQFF. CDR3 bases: TGTGCCAGCAGCCCCTCCAGCGGGAGCTCCTACAATGAGCAGTTCTTC.

CDR3 sequence reads: CAWSGGQGYSPLHF. As DNA, the CDR3 is TGTGCCTGGAGTGGCGGACAGGGATATTCACCCCTCCACTTT. The rearrangement links TRBV30 to TRBJ1-6, with TRBD1 identical over 8 bases. Germline V CDR1 and CDR2: GTSNPN, SVGIG (reference sequence). The trim removed 1 base at V and 8 bases at J, leaving 4 bases unmatched. There are 14 residues in the CDR3. Drawing the rest from reference TRBV30 and TRBJ1-6, the complete variable domain is SQTIHQWPATLVQPVGSPLSLECTVEGTSNPNLYWYRQAAGRGLQLLFYSVGIGQISSEVPQNLSASRPQDRQFILSSKKLLLSDSGFYLCAWSGGQGYSPLHFGNGTRLTVT.

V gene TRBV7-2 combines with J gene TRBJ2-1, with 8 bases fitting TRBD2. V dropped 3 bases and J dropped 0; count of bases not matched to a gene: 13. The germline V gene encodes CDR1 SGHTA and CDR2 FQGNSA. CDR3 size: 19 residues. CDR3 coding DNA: TGTGCCAGCAGCTTGTCGGGGGGGGCAGCGGTTAGCTCCTACAATGAGCAGTTCTTC. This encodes CASSLSGGAAVSSYNEQFF.

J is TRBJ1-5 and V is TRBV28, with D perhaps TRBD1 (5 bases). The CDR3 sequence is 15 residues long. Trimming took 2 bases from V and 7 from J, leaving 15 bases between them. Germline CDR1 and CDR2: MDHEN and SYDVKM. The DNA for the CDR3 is TGTGCCAGCAGTTTAGGCCAGGGTCGAGGACAGCCCCAGCATTTT. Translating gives CASSLGQGRGQPQHF.

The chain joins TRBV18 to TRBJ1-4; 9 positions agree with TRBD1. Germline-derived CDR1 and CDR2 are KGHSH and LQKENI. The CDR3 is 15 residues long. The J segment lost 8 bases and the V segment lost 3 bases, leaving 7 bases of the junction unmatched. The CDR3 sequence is CASSPATGGREKLFF. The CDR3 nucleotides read TGTGCCAGCTCACCCGCCACAGGGGGCAGGGAAAAACTGTTTTTT.

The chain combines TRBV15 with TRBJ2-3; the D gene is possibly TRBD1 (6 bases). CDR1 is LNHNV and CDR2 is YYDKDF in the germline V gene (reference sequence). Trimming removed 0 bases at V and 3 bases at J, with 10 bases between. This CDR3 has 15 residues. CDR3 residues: CATSRDGDITDTQYF. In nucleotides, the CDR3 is TGTGCCACCAGCAGAGATGGGGACATTACAGATACGCAGTATTTT.

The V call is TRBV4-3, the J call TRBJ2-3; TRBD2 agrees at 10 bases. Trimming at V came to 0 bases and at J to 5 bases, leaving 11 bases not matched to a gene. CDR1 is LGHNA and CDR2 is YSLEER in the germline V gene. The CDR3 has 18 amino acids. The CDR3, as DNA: TGCGCCAGCAGCCAAGAGAGGGCTAGCGGGAGTTCAGGAGATACGCAGTATTTT. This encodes CASSQERASGSSGDTQYF.

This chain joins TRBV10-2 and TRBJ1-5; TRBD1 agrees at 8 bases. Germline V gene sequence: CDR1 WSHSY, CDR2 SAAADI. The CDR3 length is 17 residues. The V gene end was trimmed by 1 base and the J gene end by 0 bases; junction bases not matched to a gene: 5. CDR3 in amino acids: CASSEWGGQVSNQPQHF. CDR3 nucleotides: TGCGCCAGCAGTGAGTGGGGGGGACAGGTTAGCAATCAGCCCCAGCATTTT.

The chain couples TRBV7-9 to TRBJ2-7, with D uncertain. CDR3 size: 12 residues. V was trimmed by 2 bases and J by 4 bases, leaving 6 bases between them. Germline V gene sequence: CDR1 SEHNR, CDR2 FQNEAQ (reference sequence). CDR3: CASSLTGYEQYF. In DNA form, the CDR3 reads TGTGCCAGCAGCTTAACGGGTTACGAGCAGTACTTC. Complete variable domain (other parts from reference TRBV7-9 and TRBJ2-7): DTGVSQNPRHKITKRGQNVTFRCDPISEHNRLYWYRQTLGQGPEFLTYFQNEAQLEKSRLLSDRFSAERPKGSFSTLEIQRTEQGDSAMYLCASSLTGYEQYFGPGTRLTVT.

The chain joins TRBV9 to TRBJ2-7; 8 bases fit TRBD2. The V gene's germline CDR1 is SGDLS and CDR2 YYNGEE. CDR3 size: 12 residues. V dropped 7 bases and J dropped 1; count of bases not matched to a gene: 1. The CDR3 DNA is TGTGCCAGCGCTAGCGGGTCCTACGAGCAGTACTTC. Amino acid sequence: CASASGSYEQYF.

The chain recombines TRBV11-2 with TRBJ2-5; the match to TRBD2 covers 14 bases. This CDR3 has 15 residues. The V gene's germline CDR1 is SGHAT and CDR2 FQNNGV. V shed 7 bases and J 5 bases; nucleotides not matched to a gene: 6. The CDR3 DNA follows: TGTGCCAGCACCCCGGGACTAGCGGGAGTGGAGACCCAGTACTTC. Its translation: CASTPGLAGVETQYF.

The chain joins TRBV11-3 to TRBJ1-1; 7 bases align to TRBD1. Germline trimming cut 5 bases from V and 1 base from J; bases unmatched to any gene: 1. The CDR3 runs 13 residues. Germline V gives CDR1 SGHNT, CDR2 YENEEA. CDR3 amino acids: CASSRDRNTEAFF. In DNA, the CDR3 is TGTGCCAGCAGCAGGGACAGGAACACTGAAGCTTTCTTT.

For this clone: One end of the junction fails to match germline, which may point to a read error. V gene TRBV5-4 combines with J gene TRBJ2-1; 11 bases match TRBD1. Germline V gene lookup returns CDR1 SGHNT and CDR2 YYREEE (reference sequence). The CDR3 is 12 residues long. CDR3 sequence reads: CASSLLGQGVIF. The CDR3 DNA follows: TGTGCCAGCAGCTTGTTGGGACAGGGGGTAATCTTC.

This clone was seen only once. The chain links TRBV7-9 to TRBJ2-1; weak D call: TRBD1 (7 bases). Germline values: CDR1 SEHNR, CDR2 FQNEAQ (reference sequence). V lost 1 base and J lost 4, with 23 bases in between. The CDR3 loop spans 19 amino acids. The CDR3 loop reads CASSLGPAAGQFLYNEQFF. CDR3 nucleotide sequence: TGTGCCAGCAGCTTAGGGCCAGCCGCGGGACAGTTCTTGTACAATGAGCAGTTCTTC.

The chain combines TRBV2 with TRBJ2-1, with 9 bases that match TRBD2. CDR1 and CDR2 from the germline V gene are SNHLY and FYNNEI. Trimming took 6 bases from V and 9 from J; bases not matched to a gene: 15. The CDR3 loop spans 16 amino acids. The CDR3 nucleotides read TGTGCCAGCAGCCCTACCGGGACTAGCCGAAGGGGTGAGCAGTTCTTC. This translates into CASSPTGTSRRGEQFF.

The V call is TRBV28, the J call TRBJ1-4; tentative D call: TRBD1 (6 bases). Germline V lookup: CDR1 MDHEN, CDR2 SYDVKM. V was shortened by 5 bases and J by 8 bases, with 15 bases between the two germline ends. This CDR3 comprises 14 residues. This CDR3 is CASSPRQAWEKLFF. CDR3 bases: TGTGCCAGCAGTCCGCGACAGGCATGGGAAAAACTGTTTTTT. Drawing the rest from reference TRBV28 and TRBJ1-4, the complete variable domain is DVKVTQSSRYLVKRTGEKVFLECVQDMDHENMFWYRQDPGLGLRLIYFSYDVKMKEKGDIPEGYSVSREKKERFSLILESASTNQTSMYLCASSPRQAWEKLFFGSGTQLSVL.

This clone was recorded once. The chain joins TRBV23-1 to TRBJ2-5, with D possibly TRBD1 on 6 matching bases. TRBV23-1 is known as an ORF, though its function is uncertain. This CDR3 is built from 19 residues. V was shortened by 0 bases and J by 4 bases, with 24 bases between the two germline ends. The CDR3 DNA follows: TGCGCCAGCAGTCAATCGGGTTTCGTTACAGGGTATGGTGGAGAGACCCAGTACTTC. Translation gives CASSQSGFVTGYGGETQYF.